Below, 17 T cell receptor beta chains from the same sample are listed, as sequenced in a study of blood T cell repertoires in COVID-19 (TCRdb year 2020). Libraries were prepared through the immunoSEQ multiplex PCR assay. TCRdb limited this immuneACCESS table to in-frame rearrangements with V and J called. A share of clones is missing; checked studies link under half to unresolved V genes, and the rest is unexplained. The sample table shows around 130,000 clones, and roughly 80% are seen once. Together, the top ten hold about 2.2% of the sample. Sample: PBMCs or T cells enriched from blood (not recorded which). These receptors originate from a man aged 40-49 years with acute COVID-19.

This chain connects TRBV5-1 to TRBJ1-3, with no clear D. The CDR3 length is 16 residues. With 4 bases removed from V and 0 bases from J, the gap between germline ends came to 14 bases. Germline V gene data show CDR1 as SGHRS and CDR2 as YFSETQ. The CDR3 region has the DNA TGCGCCAGCAGCGCTCGGGCGGGGAGCTCTGGAAACACCATATATTTT. The encoded protein is CASSARAGSSGNTIYF.

This clone appeared a few times. The genes are TRBV19 and TRBJ2-2; 7 bases align to TRBD1. V trimming: 4 bases; J trimming: 6 bases; junction bases outside the gene matches: 2. CDR1 and CDR2 from the germline V gene are LNHDA and SQIVND (reference sequence). This CDR3 contains 13 residues. The CDR3, as DNA: TGTGCCAGTAGTACTACAGGGGCCGGGGAGCTGTTTTTT. Amino acids: CASSTTGAGELFF.

The rearrangement links TRBV19 to TRBJ1-6; D is possibly TRBD1 (5 bases). The germline V and J ends were trimmed by 8 bases and 12 bases, with 20 bases remaining between them. The CDR3 has 14 residues. Germline V CDR1 and CDR2: LNHDA, SQIVND (reference sequence). The CDR3 is CASSAGGFIGPLHF. CDR3 bases: TGTGCCAGTTCGGCCGGGGGGTTTATCGGACCCCTCCACTTT.

The rearrangement uses TRBV27 and TRBJ2-5, with TRBD2 matching 13 bases. This CDR3 contains 15 residues. CDR1 and CDR2 from the germline V gene are MNHEY and SMNVEV (reference sequence). V gave up 6 bases and J gave up 5 bases; unmatched junction bases: 6. The CDR3 is CASSWGLAGWETQYF. The CDR3 nucleotides read TGTGCCAGCAGCTGGGGACTAGCGGGATGGGAGACCCAGTACTTC.

The chain uses TRBV11-2 and TRBJ2-2; 11 bases fit TRBD2. CDR3 length equals 19 residues. In germline, CDR1 is SGHAT, CDR2 FQNNGV. Trimming removed 1 base from V and 4 bases from J; junction bases left unmatched: 11. This CDR3 reads CASSLGLYPSGGSTGELFF. In DNA, the CDR3 is TGTGCCAGCAGCTTAGGCCTCTATCCTAGCGGGGGGAGCACCGGGGAGCTGTTTTTT. The full variable domain, its missing parts supplied by reference TRBV11-2 and TRBJ2-2, is EAGVAQSPRYKIIEKRQSVAFWCNPISGHATLYWYQQILGQGPKLLIQFQNNGVVDDSQLPKDRFSAERLKGVDSTLKIQPAKLEDSAVYLCASSLGLYPSGGSTGELFFGEGSRLTVL.

The chain recombines TRBV19 with TRBJ1-1, with TRBD1 matching over 9 bases. V trimming: 5 bases; J trimming: 4 bases; junction bases outside the gene matches: 5. This CDR3 contains 14 residues. Germline CDR1 and CDR2: LNHDA and SQIVND (reference sequence). CDR3 in amino acids: CASSDGTGPTEAFF. As DNA, the CDR3 is TGTGCCAGTAGTGACGGGACAGGGCCCACTGAAGCTTTCTTT.

CDR3 nucleotide sequence: TGTGCCAGCAGCGAGGGGACAGGCAGGGGAAACACCATATATTTT. This codes for CASSEGTGRGNTIYF. The V and J genes are TRBV9 and TRBJ1-3; 8 bases line up with TRBD1. Germline CDR1 reads SGDLS; CDR2 reads YYNGEE. The CDR3 has 15 amino acids. V lost 3 bases to trimming and J lost 4 bases; unmatched junction nucleotides: 6.

Notes on this clone: The same CDR3 can be traced to other DNA sequences in this sample. V and J are TRBV18 and TRBJ2-7, with D hard to call. The germline V and J ends were trimmed by 3 bases and 7 bases, with 7 bases remaining between them. CDR1 is KGHSH and CDR2 is LQKENI in the germline V gene. The CDR3 has 11 amino acids. The chain's CDR3 is CASSPSSEQYF. The CDR3 DNA sequence: TGTGCCAGCTCACCGTCCAGTGAGCAGTACTTC.

This clone has more than one count but fewer than ten. J is TRBJ1-4 and V is TRBV5-1; 7 nucleotides align to TRBD1. This CDR3 comprises 15 residues. Trimming cost V 0 bases and J 8 bases; bases outside gene matches: 7. CDR1 and CDR2 (germline): SGHRS, YFSETQ. The CDR3 DNA is TGCGCCAGCAGCTTGGGAGGGACAGAAGGAGAAAAACTGTTTTTT. Its translation is CASSLGGTEGEKLFF.

The rearrangement links TRBV28 to TRBJ1-2; 8 nucleotides agree with TRBD1. With V trimmed by 5 bases and J by 2 bases, 4 bases remained unmatched. The CDR3 loop spans 14 amino acids. Germline CDR1 and CDR2: MDHEN and SYDVKM. CDR3 coding DNA: TGTGCCAGCAGTCAGGGGGCAGGAAACTATGGCTACACCTTC. Its translation is CASSQGAGNYGYTF.

This clone was found once. The chain joins TRBV2 to TRBJ2-7; 11 positions match TRBD2. CDR3 size: 16 residues. V dropped 7 bases and J dropped 2; count of bases not matched to a gene: 10. The germline V gene encodes CDR1 SNHLY and CDR2 FYNNEI. This chain's CDR3 is CASKKASGGPTYEQYF. The CDR3 nucleotides are TGTGCCAGCAAGAAGGCTAGCGGGGGGCCAACCTACGAGCAGTACTTC.

V usage is TRBV11-2 and J usage is TRBJ2-1; weak D call: TRBD1 (5 bases). Per the germline V gene, CDR1 is SGHAT and CDR2 is FQNNGV. The CDR3 is made up of 13 amino acids. V was clipped by 3 bases and J by 5 bases, with 8 bases between them. The CDR3, as DNA: TGTGCCAGCAGCTTGTCCAGGGACAATGAGCAGTTCTTC. It encodes CASSLSRDNEQFF.

The table lists this clone with many counts. This chain uses TRBV2 with TRBJ1-1; D unresolved. CDR3 length: 13 residues. V was clipped by 6 bases and J by 2 bases, with 10 bases between them. CDR1 SNHLY and CDR2 FYNNEI come from the germline V gene. The DNA of the CDR3 is TGTGCCAGCAGCTTCGCCACAAACACTGAAGCTTTCTTT. Protein product: CASSFATNTEAFF.

J is TRBJ2-1 and V is TRBV3-1 (or the pseudogene TRBV3-2); TRBD2 agrees at 7 bases. The germline CDR1 and CDR2 sequences are LGHDT and YNNKEL (reference sequence). The CDR3 consists of 16 residues. V lost 3 bases to trimming and J lost 4 bases; unmatched junction nucleotides: 9. CDR3 protein: CASSHDFSGLYNEQFF. For the CDR3, the DNA is TGTGCCAGCAGCCACGATTTTAGCGGGCTTTACAATGAGCAGTTCTTC.

About this clone itself: One end of the junction is discordant with germline, which a read error may explain. The chain couples TRBV7-2 to TRBJ2-1, with TRBD2 matching over 13 bases. Germline values: CDR1 SGHTA, CDR2 FQGNSA. CDR3 size: 16 residues. The CDR3 nucleotides are TGTGCCAGCAGCCTAGCAACTAGCGGGGGGGCCAATGAGCAGTTCTTC. Its translation is CASSLATSGGANEQFF.

The chain recombines TRBV5-6 with TRBJ1-1, with 7 bases matching TRBD1. V shed 6 bases, J shed 5 bases, and the junction held 10 bases outside the gene matches. This CDR3 has 14 residues. Per germline, CDR1 SGHDT and CDR2 YYEEEE. CDR3 residues: CASNSDRAGTEAFF. Here the CDR3 DNA reads TGTGCCAGCAACTCCGACAGGGCGGGGACTGAAGCTTTCTTT. The complete variable domain, with remaining parts taken from reference TRBV5-6 and TRBJ1-1, reads DAGVTQSPTHLIKTRGQQVTLRCSPKSGHDTVSWYQQALGQGPQFIFQYYEEEERQRGNFPDRFSGHQFPNYSSELNVNALLLGDSALYLCASNSDRAGTEAFFGQGTRLTVV.

This clone showed up just a few times. The rearrangement links TRBV7-2 to TRBJ2-5; D gene uncertain. Germline CDR1 reads SGHTA; CDR2 reads FQGNSA. Trimming pared 1 base from V and 6 bases from J, leaving 9 bases between. The CDR3 covers 13 residues. CDR3 sequence reads: CASSLEDSQTQYF. The CDR3 DNA reads as TGTGCCAGCAGCTTAGAGGATAGCCAGACCCAGTACTTC.